This T cell receptor beta chain was retrieved from a study of blood T cell repertoires in COVID-19. About the study: Samples taken during acute and convalescent COVID-19 were collected in the United States, Italy and Spain. T cells, B-cell-depleted T cells, or PBMCs supplied cDNA or gDNA.

Germline-derived CDR1 and CDR2 are KGHSH and LQKENI. This CDR3 is 15 amino acids long. V shed 2 bases and J 4 bases; nucleotides not matched to a gene: 5. In the original analysis: Reference gene primer amplification in the assay estimated nucleated cell counts. Generated by immunoSEQ multiplex PCR, the TCRdb table keeps only in-frame clones and is missing some. That table gives V, J and clone size, and the DNA gave D and trimming. This table has 110,000 to 150,000 clones, about 76% appearing once. The specimen was peripheral blood. The chain combines TRBV18 with TRBJ2-7; TRBD2 aligns across 10 bases. This receptor was obtained from a human donor in a cohort sampled during active COVID-19. DNA of the CDR3: TGTGCCAGCTCACCAACGGCTAGCGGGGGTTACGAGCAGTACTTC. Protein sequence: CASSPTASGGYEQYF.